This TCR beta chain was captured by sequencing in a study of monozygotic twins with inflammatory bowel disease. Someone took a roughly 2.7 ml blood sample from each of the donors. With respect to this clonotype: What it recognizes is unknown.

Germline lookup yields CDR1 SGHDT and CDR2 YYEEEE. The CDR3 is made up of 17 amino acids. Study findings and constraints: The inverse Simpson measure of TCRbeta diversity was lower in IBD patients than in healthy co-twins. Compared with healthy twins, IBD patients shared fewer clonotypes with others, especially with disease activity.

TCRdb reprocessed the 5' RACE reads and reports one entry per CDR3 protein, with no DNA. Its clone listing holds approximately 400,000 distinct CDR3 sequences. This TCR came from a human donor with ulcerative colitis or Crohn's disease, or a healthy co-twin of an affected twin (not recorded which). The chain links TRBV5-6 to TRBJ2-5; TCRdb picks TRBD2, but there is no DNA to check that call. Source material: blood. The CDR3 loop is CASSLPGLAGGRETQYF.